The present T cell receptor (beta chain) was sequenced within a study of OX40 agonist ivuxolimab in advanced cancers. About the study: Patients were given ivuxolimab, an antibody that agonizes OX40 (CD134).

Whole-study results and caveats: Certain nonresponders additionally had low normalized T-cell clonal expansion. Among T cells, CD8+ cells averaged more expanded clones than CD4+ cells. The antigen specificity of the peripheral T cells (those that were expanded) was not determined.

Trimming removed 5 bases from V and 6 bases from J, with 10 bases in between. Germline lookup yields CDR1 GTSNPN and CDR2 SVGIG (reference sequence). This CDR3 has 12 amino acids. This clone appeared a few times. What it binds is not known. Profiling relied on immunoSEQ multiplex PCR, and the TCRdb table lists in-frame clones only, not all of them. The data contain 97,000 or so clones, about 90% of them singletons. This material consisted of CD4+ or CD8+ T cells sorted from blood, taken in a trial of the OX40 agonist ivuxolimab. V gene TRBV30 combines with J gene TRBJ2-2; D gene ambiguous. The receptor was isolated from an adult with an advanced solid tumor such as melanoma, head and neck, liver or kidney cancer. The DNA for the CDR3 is TGTGCCTGGCACAGTGAAGCCGGGGAGCTGTTTTTT. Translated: CAWHSEAGELFF. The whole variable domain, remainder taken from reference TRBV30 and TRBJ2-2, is SQTIHQWPATLVQPVGSPLSLECTVEGTSNPNLYWYRQAAGRGLQLLFYSVGIGQISSEVPQNLSASRPQDRQFILSSKKLLLSDSGFYLCAWHSEAGELFFGEGSRLTVL.